Each of the 18 T cell receptor beta chains below was sequenced from the same sample in a study of T cell repertoires in cytomegalovirus infection. Their antigens remain unidentified. Using its own MiXCR run on the reads, TCRdb lists one record per CDR3 protein. The sample holds about 920,000 distinct CDR3 sequences, approximately 31% seen once. The source material was cultured CD8+ T cells from PBMCs, sampled from culture after CMV antigen stimulation. The receptors derive from a human donor in good health (CMV status not recorded). Some clones in this sample may be carry-over from other donors' samples.

This clonotype has more than one count but fewer than ten. DNA for the CDR3: TGCGCCAGCAGCCAAGGAATAGGACAGGGGAACACCGGGGAGCTGTTTTTT. It yields the protein CASSQGIGQGNTGELFF. The V gene is TRBV4-3, the J gene TRBJ2-2, with TRBD1 matching 8 bases. Looked up from germline, CDR1 is LGHNA and CDR2 is YSLEER. CDR3 length: 17 amino acids. V was clipped by 1 base and J by 1 base; unmatched bases: 5.

The chain recombines TRBV6-6 with TRBJ1-1; D not certain. Looked up from germline, CDR1 is MNHNY and CDR2 is SVGAGI (reference sequence). The CDR3 is 16 residues long. Trimming shortened V by 5 bases and J by 4 bases, and 20 bases separated the two germline ends. The CDR3 region is CASSDRGSRRSTEAFF. The CDR3 nucleotides read TGTGCCAGCAGTGATCGCGGTTCTAGACGGAGCACTGAAGCTTTCTTT.

The rearrangement links TRBV7-2 to TRBJ1-5; 7 bases are shared with TRBD1. The CDR3 sequence is 16 residues long. The V gene's germline CDR1 is SGHTA and CDR2 FQGNSA. With V trimmed by 1 base and J by 2 bases, 5 bases remained unmatched. Written as DNA, the CDR3 is TGTGCCAGCAGCTTAGGACAGGGTTTGGGCAATCAGCCCCAGCATTTT. It is translated as CASSLGQGLGNQPQHF.

This clonotype was detected ten times or more. The CDR3 protein is CASSLGTGALHEQFF. The CDR3 DNA is TGTGCCAGCAGCTTAGGGACAGGGGCCCTCCATGAGCAGTTCTTC. The chain uses TRBV7-6 and TRBJ2-1, with 9 bases lining up with TRBD1. Germline V gene data show CDR1 as SGHVS and CDR2 as FNYEAQ. Trimming took 1 base from V and 8 from J; bases not matched to a gene: 6. The CDR3 extends over 15 amino acids.

V usage is TRBV11-2 and J usage is TRBJ2-2; 8 nucleotides agree with TRBD2. CDR1 and CDR2 from the germline V gene are SGHAT and FQNNGV. This CDR3 has 14 amino acids. V trimming: 7 bases; J trimming: 3 bases; junction bases outside the gene matches: 4. DNA for the CDR3: TGTGCCAGCACGGGGGGGCCCTACACCGGGGAGCTGTTTTTT. Its translation is CASTGGPYTGELFF.

In its sample, this clonotype was seen many times. The chain uses TRBV7-8 and TRBJ1-1, with 9 bases lining up with TRBD1. Germline trimming cut 4 bases from V and 5 bases from J; bases unmatched to any gene: 5. CDR3 size: 14 residues. CDR1 SGHVS and CDR2 FQNEAQ come from the germline V gene. CDR3 DNA sequence: TGTGCCAGCAGCTCGGACAGGGGCTGGACTGAAGCTTTCTTT. The encoded protein is CASSSDRGWTEAFF.

Regarding this clonotype: This may come from a read error, since a much larger clone is one base off. The chain uses TRBV7-6 and TRBJ2-1; D call uncertain. CDR3 length equals 17 residues. With 0 bases removed from V and 2 bases from J, the gap between germline ends came to 14 bases. Germline values: CDR1 SGHVS, CDR2 FNYEAQ. DNA of the CDR3: TGTGCCAGCAGCTTAGCGCCTCTTCCTCCCACCTACAATGAGCAGTTCTTC. Its protein is CASSLAPLPPTYNEQFF. The full variable domain, completed using reference TRBV7-6 and TRBJ2-1, is GAGVSQSPRYKVTKRGQDVALRCDPISGHVSLYWYRQALGQGPEFLTYFNYEAQQDKSGLPNDRFSAERPEGSISTLTIQRTEQRDSAMYRCASSLAPLPPTYNEQFFGPGTRLTVL.

The genes are TRBV27 and TRBJ2-3; D possibly uses TRBD1 or TRBD2 (6 bases each). The ends were cut back, 7 bases at V and 8 bases at J, with 16 bases in the middle. The CDR3 has 13 residues. The germline V gene has CDR1 MNHEY and CDR2 SMNVEV (reference sequence). CDR3 sequence (DNA): TGTGCCAGCACGCCGACAGAGGGGGGTACGCAGTATTTT. Translated: CASTPTEGGTQYF.

V and J are TRBV2 and TRBJ2-3; D possibly uses TRBD1 or TRBD2 (5 bases each). The V end was cut by 8 bases, the J end by 1 base, with 10 bases between. Germline V lookup: CDR1 SNHLY, CDR2 FYNNEI. CDR3 length equals 13 residues. The chain's CDR3 is CASEGPGTDTQYF. In nucleotides, the CDR3 is TGTGCCAGCGAGGGACCTGGCACAGATACGCAGTATTTT.

The chain recombines TRBV6-1 with TRBJ2-2; 9 nucleotides agree with TRBD1. The V gene's germline CDR1 is MNHNS and CDR2 SASEGT. CDR3 size: 16 residues. With 5 bases clipped from V and 2 bases from J, the junction kept 6 bases outside the gene matches. The CDR3 bases are TGTGCCAGCAGTCCCCAGGGACAGGGAAACACCGGGGAGCTGTTTTTT. It encodes CASSPQGQGNTGELFF.

The V gene is TRBV6-5, the J gene TRBJ1-5, with a tentative D call TRBD1 (5 bases). This CDR3 spans 15 amino acids. V lost 6 bases, J lost 8 bases, and 20 bases lay in between. The germline V gene encodes CDR1 MNHEY and CDR2 SVGAGI. The CDR3 sequence: CASRGGGSPWEPQHF. CDR3 coding DNA: TGTGCCAGCAGGGGGGGAGGGAGCCCCTGGGAGCCCCAGCATTTT.

This clonotype was counted ten times or more. The chain recombines TRBV7-6 with TRBJ2-1, with 12 bases aligning to TRBD2. This CDR3 has 17 amino acids. Germline V gene sequence: CDR1 SGHVS, CDR2 FNYEAQ. J was trimmed by 2 bases and V by 5 bases; bases with no gene match: 7. The CDR3 nucleotides read TGTGCCAGCAGCCCCAGACTAGCGGGAGCCACCTACAATGAGCAGTTCTTC. This translates into CASSPRLAGATYNEQFF.

This chain links TRBV12-3 or TRBV12-4 with TRBJ2-2; D not resolved. CDR3 length equals 12 residues. V lost 6 bases and J lost 7, with 9 bases in between. This CDR3 is CASRQAGGELFF. CDR3 in DNA: TGTGCCAGCAGGCAAGCCGGCGGGGAGCTGTTTTTT.

By proportion, this clonotype is medium-sized. The genes are TRBV7-2 and TRBJ1-1; 8 bases fit TRBD1. The CDR3 runs 16 residues. The V segment lost 5 bases and the J segment 0 bases; nucleotides outside the gene matches: 8. Germline V CDR1 and CDR2: SGHTA, FQGNSA. The chain's CDR3 is CASSPWTGFVNTEAFF. The CDR3 DNA sequence: TGTGCCAGCAGCCCTTGGACAGGGTTTGTGAACACTGAAGCTTTCTTT.

This clonotype was counted many times. The V and J genes are TRBV7-2 and TRBJ1-2; 8 bases agree with TRBD1. Unmatched junction bases numbered 11, after V lost 5 bases and J lost 0 bases. Germline V gene sequence: CDR1 SGHTA, CDR2 FQGNSA. This CDR3 has 17 amino acids. The CDR3 DNA reads as TGTGCCAGCAGCCCCCGGGGGACAGGTGCGACTAACTATGGCTACACCTTC. Its translation: CASSPRGTGATNYGYTF.

This clonotype was detected a few times. DNA of the CDR3: TGCGCCAGCAGCCAAGAAAAGACAGGGCTCTACGAGCAGTACGTC. Amino acid sequence: CASSQEKTGLYEQYV. The chain carries TRBV4-1 and TRBJ2-7; 7 bases agree with TRBD1. Unmatched junction bases numbered 5, after V lost 0 bases and J lost 3 bases. The CDR3 extends over 15 amino acids. CDR1 is MGHRA, CDR2 YSYEKL, per germline.

CDR3 bases: TGTGCCAGCAGTTACGGGACAGGGACATCACCCCTCCACTTT. The encoded protein is CASSYGTGTSPLHF. The chain joins TRBV6-5 to TRBJ1-6; 9 nucleotides match TRBD1. Per the germline V gene, CDR1 is MNHEY and CDR2 is SVGAGI. The CDR3 spans 14 residues. V gave up 2 bases and J gave up 10 bases; unmatched junction bases: 3.

This chain uses TRBV29-1 with TRBJ2-7; unclear D gene. The CDR3 extends over 13 amino acids. Germline V gene data show CDR1 as SQVTM and CDR2 as ANQGSEA. V dropped 0 bases and J dropped 0 bases, with 6 bases sitting between them. The DNA of the CDR3 is TGCAGCGTTGAAGACACCAACTCCTACGAGCAGTACTTC. It encodes CSVEDTNSYEQYF.